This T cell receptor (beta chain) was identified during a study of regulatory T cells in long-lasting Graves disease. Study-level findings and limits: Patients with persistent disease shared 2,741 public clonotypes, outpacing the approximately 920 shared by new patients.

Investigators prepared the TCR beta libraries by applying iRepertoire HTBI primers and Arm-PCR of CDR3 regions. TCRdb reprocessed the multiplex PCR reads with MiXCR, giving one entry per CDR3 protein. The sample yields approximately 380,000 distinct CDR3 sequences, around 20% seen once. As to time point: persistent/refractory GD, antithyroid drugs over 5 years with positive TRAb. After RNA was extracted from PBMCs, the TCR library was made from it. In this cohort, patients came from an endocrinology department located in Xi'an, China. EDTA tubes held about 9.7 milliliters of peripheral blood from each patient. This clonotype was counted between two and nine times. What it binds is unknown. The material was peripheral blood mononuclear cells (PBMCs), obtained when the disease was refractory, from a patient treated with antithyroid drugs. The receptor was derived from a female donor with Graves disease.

CDR3 DNA: TGCGCCAGCAGCCAGGACCGGGACCGAGAAGAGACCCAGTACTTC. Encoded protein: CASSQDRDREETQYF. The chain carries TRBV4-3 and TRBJ2-5, with D perhaps matching TRBD1 or TRBD2 (5 bases each). The CDR3 has 15 residues. V was clipped by 3 bases and J by 3 bases, with 14 bases between them. Germline V gives CDR1 LGHNA, CDR2 YSLEER.